This TCR beta chain was found in a study of T cells after yellow fever vaccination. Study conclusions and caveats: Booster sampling recovered most clones from primary vaccination (around 96% CD4, around 88% CD8).

From the 5' RACE reads, TCRdb called clonotypes with MiXCR, one entry per CDR3 protein. The sample consists of about 500,000 distinct CDR3 sequences, around 16% of them appearing once. As concerns this clonotype: Its antigen remains unidentified.

The V and J ends lost 2 bases and 5 bases respectively, with 13 bases between them. Germline V gene lookup returns CDR1 SGHRS and CDR2 YFSETQ. The CDR3 runs 14 residues. V usage is TRBV5-1 and J usage is TRBJ2-5; D gene uncertain. The sequence was collected from a man younger than 35 who received the YFV17D yellow fever vaccine. Sequenced here: PBMCs, sampled less than 6 days after the first yellow fever vaccination. CDR3 DNA sequence: TGCGCCAGCAGCTTTCAAACTAATCAGGAGACCCAGTACTTC. It specifies CASSFQTNQETQYF.